These 23 T cell receptor beta chains originate from one sample sequenced in a study of T cell changes during pregnancy in multiple sclerosis. Method: immunoSEQ multiplex PCR; TCRdb's copy keeps in-frame clones and lacks some. Here the sample spans some 74,000 clones, around 92% being singletons. This material consisted of peripheral blood, taken before pregnancy. The receptors derive from a female donor with multiple sclerosis, enrolled in a pregnancy study.

This sequence joins TRBV6-5 and TRBJ1-1; 7 bases fit TRBD1. V shed 2 bases and J 3 bases; nucleotides not matched to a gene: 6. The CDR3 has 15 amino acids. Germline CDR1 is MNHEY and CDR2 is SVGAGI. The DNA of the CDR3 is TGTGCCAGCAGTTACCTCACTACAGGGGACACTGAAGCTTTCTTT. This sequence encodes CASSYLTTGDTEAFF.

J is TRBJ2-5 and V is TRBV11-2, with D unclear. The CDR3 length is 15 residues. V dropped 2 bases and J dropped 1 base, with 11 bases sitting between them. Germline lookup yields CDR1 SGHAT and CDR2 FQNNGV. Written as DNA, the CDR3 is TGTGCCAGCAGCTTACGGCGCAGGTCCCAAGAGACCCAGTACTTC. Amino acids: CASSLRRRSQETQYF.

This rearrangement joins TRBV9 to TRBJ2-7; D is unresolved. V lost 4 bases, J lost 5 bases, and 10 bases lay in between. The germline gives CDR1 SGDLS, CDR2 YYNGEE. CDR3 length equals 12 residues. The CDR3 loop reads CASSSSPNEQYF. The CDR3 coding sequence is TGTGCCAGCAGCTCGAGTCCCAACGAGCAGTACTTC. The complete variable domain, with remaining parts taken from reference TRBV9 and TRBJ2-7, reads DSGVTQTPKHLITATGQRVTLRCSPRSGDLSVYWYQQSLDQGLQFLIQYYNGEERAKGNILERFSAQQFPDLHSELNLSSLELGDSALYFCASSSSPNEQYFGPGTRLTVT.

The V gene is TRBV4-3, the J gene TRBJ2-5, with 8 bases identical to TRBD1. After removal of 5 bases from V and 5 bases from J, the junction contained 10 bases not matched to a gene. Germline V gives CDR1 LGHNA, CDR2 YSLEER. This CDR3 spans 15 amino acids. CDR3 sequence: CASSYGQGLWETQYF. The CDR3, as DNA: TGCGCCAGCAGCTATGGACAGGGACTGTGGGAGACCCAGTACTTC.

Only a few counts were recorded for this clone. The chain joins TRBV7-8 to TRBJ2-2, with D perhaps matching TRBD2 (5 bases). The V gene's germline CDR1 is SGHVS and CDR2 FQNEAQ. Trimming took off 4 bases at V and 5 bases at J, with 8 bases between the two ends. CDR3 length: 13 residues. The CDR3 nucleotides are TGTGCCAGCAGCTCGGACTTTACCGGGGAGCTGTTTTTT. Protein: CASSSDFTGELFF.

The chain couples TRBV18 to TRBJ1-5, with 7 bases identical to TRBD1. Germline loops: CDR1 KGHSH, CDR2 LQKENI. Unmatched junction bases numbered 2, after V lost 0 bases and J lost 3 bases. The CDR3 spans 15 residues. CDR3 sequence reads: CASSPPGQPNQPQHF. The DNA of the CDR3 is TGTGCCAGCTCACCACCGGGACAGCCCAATCAGCCCCAGCATTTT.

J is TRBJ2-2 and V is TRBV29-1; 7 bases match TRBD2. Germline V gene data show CDR1 as SQVTM and CDR2 as ANQGSEA. The CDR3 totals 15 residues. J was trimmed by 5 bases and V by 6 bases; bases with no gene match: 12. For the CDR3, the DNA is TGCAGCGTCGCCCCGGTCGGGGGGATTACCGGGGAGCTGTTTTTT. Translated: CSVAPVGGITGELFF.

The chain employs TRBV7-3 and TRBJ2-5; D is perhaps TRBD2 (5 bases). The ends were cut back, 1 base at V and 3 bases at J, with 9 bases in the middle. Germline V gene sequence: CDR1 SGHTA, CDR2 FQGTGA. The CDR3 loop spans 14 amino acids. CDR3 in DNA: TGTGCCAGCAGCTTAAGTCCCGGGAAAGAGACCCAGTACTTC. Encoded protein: CASSLSPGKETQYF.

This chain uses TRBV6-5 with TRBJ1-6; D may be TRBD1 (6 bases). V lost 4 bases and J 6 bases, leaving 13 bases between the germline ends. The V gene's germline CDR1 is MNHEY and CDR2 SVGAGI. This CDR3 spans 15 amino acids. The CDR3 sequence is CASSFGQSINSPLHF. CDR3 DNA sequence: TGTGCCAGCAGTTTCGGACAGAGCATTAATTCACCCCTCCACTTT.

The rearrangement uses TRBV6-5 and TRBJ2-1, with D tentatively TRBD2 (6 bases). The CDR3 consists of 14 residues. Germline V gene data show CDR1 as MNHEY and CDR2 as SVGAGI. Trimming took 2 bases from V and 6 from J, leaving 11 bases between them. The CDR3 reads CASSYVSEGNEQFF. The CDR3 DNA follows: TGTGCCAGCAGTTACGTATCGGAGGGCAATGAGCAGTTCTTC.

V and J are TRBV6-6 and TRBJ2-1; D is ambiguous. Trimming shortened V by 8 bases and J by 4 bases, and 12 bases separated the two germline ends. The germline CDR1 and CDR2 sequences are MNHNY and SVGAGI (reference sequence). The CDR3 runs to 13 residues. CDR3 protein: CASFRVPYNEQFF. The DNA of the CDR3 is TGTGCCAGCTTCCGCGTTCCGTACAATGAGCAGTTCTTC.

The chain combines TRBV14 with TRBJ2-2; D is uncertain. Per germline, CDR1 SGHDN and CDR2 FVKESK. Between the trimmed V and J ends, which lost 0 bases and 2 bases, there was a span of 4 bases. The CDR3 totals 14 residues. The CDR3 reads CASSQELNTGELFF. DNA for the CDR3: TGTGCCAGCAGCCAAGAGTTAAACACCGGGGAGCTGTTTTTT.

The chain carries TRBV7-9 and TRBJ2-3; D not resolved. Germline V lookup: CDR1 SEHNR, CDR2 FQNEAQ (reference sequence). The V end was cut by 3 bases, the J end by 0 bases, with 4 bases between. The CDR3 has 13 amino acids. The CDR3 loop is CASSLESTDTQYF. CDR3 nucleotide sequence: TGTGCCAGCAGCTTGGAGAGCACAGATACGCAGTATTTT.

V usage is TRBV6-5 and J usage is TRBJ2-6; no clear D gene. The length of the CDR3 is 15 residues. Germline CDR1 and CDR2: MNHEY and SVGAGI. V dropped 0 bases and J dropped 1 base, with 4 bases sitting between them. CDR3 protein: CASSYSRSGANVLTF. DNA for the CDR3: TGTGCCAGCAGTTACTCGAGGTCTGGGGCCAACGTCCTGACTTTC.

This rearrangement joins TRBV7-9 to TRBJ2-7; D possibly corresponds to TRBD1 (5 bases). Germline CDR1 is SEHNR and CDR2 is FQNEAQ (reference sequence). CDR3 size: 16 residues. Trimming took 4 bases from V and 1 from J, leaving 17 bases between them. CDR3 protein: CASSSTRASQSYEQYF. CDR3 DNA sequence: TGTGCCAGCAGCTCAACCAGGGCCAGTCAGTCCTACGAGCAGTACTTC.

With respect to this clone: The missing conserved phenylalanine or tryptophan at the end of this CDR3 makes a read error likely. The DNA is omitted, as the CDR3 cannot be located on it reliably, and the CDR3 follows TCRdb's listing. The CDR3 spells CARPPLEDTTI. This chain joins TRBV7-5 and TRBJ1-3. TRBV7-5 is an annotated pseudogene. Inclusive of both ends, the CDR3 amounts to 11 amino acids.

The chain employs TRBV11-3 and TRBJ2-5, with 7 bases matching TRBD1. The length of the CDR3 is 16 residues. Trimming cost V 0 bases and J 5 bases; bases outside gene matches: 9. Germline lookup yields CDR1 SGHNT and CDR2 YENEEA. The CDR3 DNA is TGTGCCAGCAGCTTAGATCGTAAGGGGGCCGGCGAGACCCAGTACTTC. It yields the protein CASSLDRKGAGETQYF. Full variable domain (rest looked up from reference TRBV11-3 and TRBJ2-5): EAGVVQSPRYKIIEKKQPVAFWCNPISGHNTLYWYLQNLGQGPELLIRYENEEAVDDSQLPKDRFSAERLKGVDSTLKIQPAELGDSAVYLCASSLDRKGAGETQYFGPGTRLLVL.

The J gene is TRBJ2-1, the V gene TRBV30; TRBD2 matches 12 bases. CDR3 length equals 16 residues. V lost 0 bases and J lost 4; bases outside the gene matches: 4. Germline CDR1 GTSNPN, CDR2 SVGIG (reference sequence). CDR3 sequence reads: CAWSVTGLAGYNEQFF. In DNA, the CDR3 is TGTGCCTGGAGTGTTACAGGACTAGCGGGGTACAATGAGCAGTTCTTC.

The chain is built from TRBV7-2 and TRBJ2-3; weak D call: TRBD1 (5 bases). CDR1 is SGHTA and CDR2 is FQGNSA in the germline V gene. This CDR3 is 15 amino acids long. The V end lost 7 bases, the J end lost 2 bases, and 16 bases lay between the germline ends. In DNA form, the CDR3 reads TGTGCCAGCACCAAGGGGTTACGCAACACAGATACGCAGTATTTT. Its translation: CASTKGLRNTDTQYF.

The chain couples TRBV19 to TRBJ2-7, with D possibly matching TRBD2 (6 bases). The V and J ends lost 0 bases and 3 bases respectively, with 21 bases between them. From germline, CDR1 is LNHDA and CDR2 SQIVND (reference sequence). This CDR3 spans 18 amino acids. CDR3 in amino acids: CASSIEMVRGSYFYEQYF. DNA of the CDR3: TGTGCCAGTAGTATAGAAATGGTGCGGGGCTCTTACTTCTACGAGCAGTACTTC. The full variable domain, in which reference TRBV19 and TRBJ2-7 provide the parts outside the CDR3, is DGGITQSPKYLFRKEGQNVTLSCEQNLNHDAMYWYRQDPGQGLRLIYYSQIVNDFQKGDIAEGYSVSREKKESFPLTVTSAQKNPTAFYLCASSIEMVRGSYFYEQYFGPGTRLTVT.

V usage is TRBV6-1 and J usage is TRBJ2-1; no definite D call. CDR1 MNHNS and CDR2 SASEGT come from the germline V gene. The V and J ends lost 9 bases and 0 bases respectively, with 9 bases between them. The CDR3 runs to 13 residues. The chain's CDR3 is CASGLTSYNEQFF. CDR3 sequence (DNA): TGTGCCAGTGGGCTAACCTCCTACAATGAGCAGTTCTTC.

This clone has ten or more counts. V gene TRBV9 combines with J gene TRBJ2-3; no clear D. Germline-derived CDR1 and CDR2 are SGDLS and YYNGEE. The CDR3 length is 15 residues. Trimming removed 6 bases from V and 1 base from J, with 15 bases in between. CDR3 residues: CASMTSDRGTDTQYF. In DNA form, the CDR3 reads TGTGCCAGCATGACCAGCGATCGAGGCACAGATACGCAGTATTTT.

V is TRBV2 and J is TRBJ2-3; 13 bases agree with TRBD2. J lost 6 bases, V lost 7 bases, and 7 bases had no gene match. There are 15 residues in the CDR3. Germline V gene sequence: CDR1 SNHLY, CDR2 FYNNEI. The CDR3 DNA sequence: TGTGCCAGCAATAAAGGGACTAGCGGGGCGGATACGCAGTATTTT. Its protein product is CASNKGTSGADTQYF.